This T cell receptor beta chain was captured by sequencing in a study of cytomegalovirus exposure and HLA in healthy donors. The PCR made use of 60 Vbeta and 13 Jbeta primers. Clones were sequenced by immunoSEQ multiplex PCR, and TCRdb holds only the in-frame ones, with some missing. The data show more than 140,000 clones, with 82% seen just once and about 5.2% held by the top ten. This CDR3 is built from 15 residues. Germline loops: CDR1 MNHEY, CDR2 SVGAGI. V was cut by 8 bases and J by 0 bases, with 14 bases left in between. Source material: PBMCs. V usage is TRBV6-5 and J usage is TRBJ1-3, with a tentative D call TRBD1 (6 bases). The receptor was isolated from a man under 40 in good health and CMV-seropositive. CDR3 nucleotides: TGTGCCAGCGGTCAGGACAGTTTCTCTGGAAACACCATATATTTT. Translating it yields CASGQDSFSGNTIYF.